The 7 T cell receptor beta chains below were found in one sample sequenced in a study of cytomegalovirus exposure and HLA in healthy donors (dated by TCRdb to about 2017). The library relied on the immunoSEQ multiplex PCR assay. For the multiplex PCR, a mixture combining 60 forward primers for TCR Vbeta segments and 13 reverse primers for TCR Jbeta segments was used. As stored in TCRdb, this immuneACCESS dataset retains in-frame rearrangements with V and J assigned. A fraction of the clones does not appear; measured against another copy, unresolved V genes explain less than half of the discrepancy, and the remainder lacks a known reason. The sample table shows approximately 170,000 clones, and 70% to 80% are seen once. The ten largest clonotypes hold 1.5% to 1.9% of the sample. Sequencing was performed on PBMCs. These receptor sequences come from a man aged 40-49 years in good health and CMV-seronegative.

CDR3 sequence (DNA): TGTGCCAGCACGCCGAACGAGGGCCTAGCGGGATCTTACGAGCAGTACGTC. Translation: CASTPNEGLAGSYEQYV. This sequence joins TRBV6-4 and TRBJ2-7; TRBD2 agrees at 9 bases. Germline V gene data show CDR1 as MRHNA and CDR2 as SNTAGT. This CDR3 spans 17 amino acids. After removal of 7 bases from V and 4 bases from J, the junction contained 17 bases not matched to a gene.

In its sample, this clone was seen once. This chain joins TRBV7-2 and TRBJ2-1; D is perhaps TRBD2 (6 bases). Germline V CDR1 and CDR2: SGHTA, FQGNSA. CDR3 length equals 13 residues. Deletions cut 5 bases from V and 8 bases from J, with 13 bases between. The CDR3 coding sequence is TGTGCCAGCAGCCTCCCTGGAGGGGATGAGCAGTTCTTC. Amino acids: CASSLPGGDEQFF.

This clone turned up a few times. The CDR3 nucleotides are TGTGCCAGCAGTCCAGGACAGGGGGGGTACGAGCAGTACTTC. Amino acid sequence: CASSPGQGGYEQYF. The genes are TRBV27 and TRBJ2-7; 10 positions agree with TRBD1. Germline V gene lookup returns CDR1 MNHEY and CDR2 SMNVEV (reference sequence). The CDR3 is 14 residues long. The trim removed 5 bases at V and 4 bases at J, leaving 5 bases unmatched.

The rearrangement uses TRBV6-5 and TRBJ1-5; maybe TRBD1 (5 bases). The CDR3 runs 14 residues. V lost 6 bases and J lost 0, with 9 bases in between. Germline CDR1 reads MNHEY; CDR2 reads SVGAGI. CDR3 loop: CASRSGYSNQPQHF. CDR3 nucleotides: TGTGCCAGCAGATCAGGGTATAGCAATCAGCCCCAGCATTTT.

The chain couples TRBV27 to TRBJ2-7, with 7 bases fitting TRBD1. Germline V CDR1 and CDR2: MNHEY, SMNVEV (reference sequence). V gave up 5 bases and J gave up 2 bases; unmatched junction bases: 9. This CDR3 comprises 15 residues. The CDR3 DNA is TGTGCCAGCAGTCGATACCCAGGGACAGCCTACGAGCAGTACTTC. It is translated as CASSRYPGTAYEQYF.

The chain is built from TRBV7-6 and TRBJ1-4; D uncertain. Looked up from germline, CDR1 is SGHVS and CDR2 is FNYEAQ. Trimming pared 5 bases from V and 5 bases from J, leaving 12 bases between. This CDR3 has 14 residues. The CDR3 here is CASSPRLVNEKLFF. For the CDR3, the DNA is TGTGCCAGCAGCCCCCGGTTGGTGAATGAAAAACTGTTTTTT.

This chain links TRBV9 with TRBJ1-5; D unclear. CDR3 length: 15 residues. V was clipped by 0 bases and J by 0 bases, with 7 bases between them. Germline V gives CDR1 SGDLS, CDR2 YYNGEE. DNA of the CDR3: TGTGCCAGCAGCGTAGGGCCGCTTAGCAATCAGCCCCAGCATTTT. This translates into CASSVGPLSNQPQHF. The variable domain in full, completed from reference TRBV9 and TRBJ1-5, reads DSGVTQTPKHLITATGQRVTLRCSPRSGDLSVYWYQQSLDQGLQFLIQYYNGEERAKGNILERFSAQQFPDLHSELNLSSLELGDSALYFCASSVGPLSNQPQHFGDGTRLSIL.